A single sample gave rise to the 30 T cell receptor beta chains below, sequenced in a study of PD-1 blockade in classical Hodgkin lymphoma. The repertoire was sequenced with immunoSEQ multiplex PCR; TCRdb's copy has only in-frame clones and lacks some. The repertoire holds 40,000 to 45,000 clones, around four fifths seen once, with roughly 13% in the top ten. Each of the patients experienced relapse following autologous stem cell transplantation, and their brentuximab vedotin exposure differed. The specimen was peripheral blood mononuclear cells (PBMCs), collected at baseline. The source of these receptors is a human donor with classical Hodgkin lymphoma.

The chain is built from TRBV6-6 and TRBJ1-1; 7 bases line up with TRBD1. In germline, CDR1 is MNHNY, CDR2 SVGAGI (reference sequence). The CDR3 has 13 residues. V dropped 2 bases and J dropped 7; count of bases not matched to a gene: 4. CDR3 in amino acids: CASSYDRDSEAFF. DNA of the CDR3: TGTGCCAGCAGTTACGACCGGGACAGTGAAGCTTTCTTT.

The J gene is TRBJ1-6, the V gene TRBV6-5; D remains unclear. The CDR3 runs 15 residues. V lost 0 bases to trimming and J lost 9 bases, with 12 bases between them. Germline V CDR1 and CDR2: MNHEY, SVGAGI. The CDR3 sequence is CASSYSGGSFSPLHF. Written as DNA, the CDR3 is TGTGCCAGCAGTTACTCGGGCGGGAGTTTTTCACCCCTCCACTTT.

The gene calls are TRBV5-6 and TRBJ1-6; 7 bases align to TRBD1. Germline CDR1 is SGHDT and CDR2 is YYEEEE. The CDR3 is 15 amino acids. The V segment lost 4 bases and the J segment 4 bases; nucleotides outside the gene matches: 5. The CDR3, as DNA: TGTGCCAGCAGCACCCAGGGGGTTTATAATTCACCCCTCCACTTT. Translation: CASSTQGVYNSPLHF. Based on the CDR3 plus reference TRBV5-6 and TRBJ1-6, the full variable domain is DAGVTQSPTHLIKTRGQQVTLRCSPKSGHDTVSWYQQALGQGPQFIFQYYEEEERQRGNFPDRFSGHQFPNYSSELNVNALLLGDSALYLCASSTQGVYNSPLHFGNGTRLTVT.

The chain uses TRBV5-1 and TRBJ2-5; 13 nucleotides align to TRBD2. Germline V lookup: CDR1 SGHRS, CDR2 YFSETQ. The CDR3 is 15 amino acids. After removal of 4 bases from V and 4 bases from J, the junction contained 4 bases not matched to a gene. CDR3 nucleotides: TGCGCCAGCAGCAAACTAGCGGGGGGGACAGAGACCCAGTACTTC. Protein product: CASSKLAGGTETQYF.

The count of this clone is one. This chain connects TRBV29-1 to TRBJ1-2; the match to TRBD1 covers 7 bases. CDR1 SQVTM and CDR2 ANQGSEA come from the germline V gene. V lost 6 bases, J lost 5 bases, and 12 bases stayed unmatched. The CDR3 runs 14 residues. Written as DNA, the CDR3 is TGCAGCGTCTTGGCAGGGGACAGCTTTTATGGCTACACCTTC. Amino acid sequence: CSVLAGDSFYGYTF.

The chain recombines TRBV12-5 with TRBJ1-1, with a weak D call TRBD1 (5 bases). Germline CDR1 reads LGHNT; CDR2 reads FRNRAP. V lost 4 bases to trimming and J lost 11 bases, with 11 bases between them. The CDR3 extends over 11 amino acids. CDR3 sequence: CASGSGRDAFF. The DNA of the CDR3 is TGTGCTAGTGGTTCAGGGCGAGACGCTTTCTTT. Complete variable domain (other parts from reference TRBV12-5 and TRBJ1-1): DARVTQTPRHKVTEMGQEVTMRCQPILGHNTVFWYRQTMMQGLELLAYFRNRAPLDDSGMPKDRFSAEMPDATLATLKIQPSEPRDSAVYFCASGSGRDAFFGQGTRLTVV.

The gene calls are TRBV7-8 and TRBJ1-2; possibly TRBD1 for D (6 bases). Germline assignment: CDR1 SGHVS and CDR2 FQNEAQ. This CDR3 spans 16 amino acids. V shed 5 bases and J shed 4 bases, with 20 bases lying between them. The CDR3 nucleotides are TGTGCCAGCAGCCCAGGCGCGGCCCAAGGGGGCTATGGCTACACCTTC. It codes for CASSPGAAQGGYGYTF. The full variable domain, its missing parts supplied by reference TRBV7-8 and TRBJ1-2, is GAGVSQSPRYKVAKRGQDVALRCDPISGHVSLFWYQQALGQGPEFLTYFQNEAQLDKSGLPSDRFFAERPEGSVSTLKIQRTQQEDSAVYLCASSPGAAQGGYGYTFGSGTRLTVV.

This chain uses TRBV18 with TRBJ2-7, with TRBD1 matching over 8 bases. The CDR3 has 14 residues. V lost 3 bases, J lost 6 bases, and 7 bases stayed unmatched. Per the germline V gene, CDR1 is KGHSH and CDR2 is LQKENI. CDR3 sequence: CASSPSAGGSEQYF. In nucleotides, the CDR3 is TGTGCCAGCTCACCGTCGGCAGGGGGCTCCGAGCAGTACTTC. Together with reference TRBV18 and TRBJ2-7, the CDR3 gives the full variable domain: NAGVMQNPRHLVRRRGQEARLRCSPMKGHSHVYWYRQLPEEGLKFMVYLQKENIIDESGMPKERFSAEFPKEGPSILRIQQVVRGDSAAYFCASSPSAGGSEQYFGPGTRLTVT.

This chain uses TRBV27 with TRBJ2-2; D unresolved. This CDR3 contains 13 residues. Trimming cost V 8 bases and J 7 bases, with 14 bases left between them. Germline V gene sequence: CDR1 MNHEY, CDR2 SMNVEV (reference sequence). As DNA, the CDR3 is TGTGCCAGCTCACCTGTCAGTATCGGGGAGCTGTTTTTT. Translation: CASSPVSIGELFF.

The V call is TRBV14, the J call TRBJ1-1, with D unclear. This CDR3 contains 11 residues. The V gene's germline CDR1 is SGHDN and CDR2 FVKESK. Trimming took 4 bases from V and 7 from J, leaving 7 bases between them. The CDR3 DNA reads TGTGCCAGCAGCCGGGCCCATGAAGCTTTCTTT. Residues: CASSRAHEAFF.

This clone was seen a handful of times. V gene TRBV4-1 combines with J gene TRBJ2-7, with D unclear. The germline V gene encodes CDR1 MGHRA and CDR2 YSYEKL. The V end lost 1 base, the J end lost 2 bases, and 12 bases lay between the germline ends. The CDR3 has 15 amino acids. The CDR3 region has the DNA TGCGCCAGCAGCCAAGTGGCCCTCACCCCCTACGAGCAGTACTTC. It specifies CASSQVALTPYEQYF.

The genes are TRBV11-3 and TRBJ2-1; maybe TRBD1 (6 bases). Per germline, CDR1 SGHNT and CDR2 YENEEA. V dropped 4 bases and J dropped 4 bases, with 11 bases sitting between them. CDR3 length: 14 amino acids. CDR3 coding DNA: TGTGCCAGCAGCTGGGGGCGGGCTTACAATGAGCAGTTCTTC. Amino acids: CASSWGRAYNEQFF.

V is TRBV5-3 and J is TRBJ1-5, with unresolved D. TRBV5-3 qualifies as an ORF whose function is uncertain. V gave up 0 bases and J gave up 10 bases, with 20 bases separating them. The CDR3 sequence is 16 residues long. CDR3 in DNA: TGTGCCAGAAGCTTGGTAGGTAGTACGACCGAACCTCCCCAGCATTTT. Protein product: CARSLVGSTTEPPQHF.

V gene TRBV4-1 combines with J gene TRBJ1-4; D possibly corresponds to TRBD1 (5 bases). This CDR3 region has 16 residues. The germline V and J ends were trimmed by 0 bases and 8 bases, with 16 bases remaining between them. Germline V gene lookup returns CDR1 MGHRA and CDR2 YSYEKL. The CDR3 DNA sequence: TGCGCCAGCAGCCAAGATTGGTCCAGGGCGTGGGAAAAACTGTTTTTT. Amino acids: CASSQDWSRAWEKLFF.

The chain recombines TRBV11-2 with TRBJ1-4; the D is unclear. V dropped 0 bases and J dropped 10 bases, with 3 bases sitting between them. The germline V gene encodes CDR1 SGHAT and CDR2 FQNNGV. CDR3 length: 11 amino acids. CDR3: CASSLDRKLFF. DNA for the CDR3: TGTGCCAGCAGCTTAGACAGAAAACTGTTTTTT.

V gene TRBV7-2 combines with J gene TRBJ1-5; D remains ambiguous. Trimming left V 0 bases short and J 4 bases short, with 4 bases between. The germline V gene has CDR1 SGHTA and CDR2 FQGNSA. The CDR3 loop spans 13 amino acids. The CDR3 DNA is TGTGCCAGCAGCTTAGCCTCGAATCAGCCCCAGCATTTT. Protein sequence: CASSLASNQPQHF.

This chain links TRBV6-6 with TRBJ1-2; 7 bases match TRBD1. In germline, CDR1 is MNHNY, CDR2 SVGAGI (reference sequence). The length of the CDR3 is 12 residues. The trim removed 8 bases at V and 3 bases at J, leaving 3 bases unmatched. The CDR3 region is CASSGGDYGYTF. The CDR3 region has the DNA TGTGCCAGCTCAGGGGGTGACTATGGCTACACCTTC.

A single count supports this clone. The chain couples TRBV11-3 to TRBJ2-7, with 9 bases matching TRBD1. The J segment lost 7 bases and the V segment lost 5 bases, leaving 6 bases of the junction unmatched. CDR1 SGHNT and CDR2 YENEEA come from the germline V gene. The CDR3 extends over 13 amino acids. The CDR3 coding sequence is TGTGCCAGCAGCCGCGGACAGGGGCGGGAGCAGTACTTC. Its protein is CASSRGQGREQYF.

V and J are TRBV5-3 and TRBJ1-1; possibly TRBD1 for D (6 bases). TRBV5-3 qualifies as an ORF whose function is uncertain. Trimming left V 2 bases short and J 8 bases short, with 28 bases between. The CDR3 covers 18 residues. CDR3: CARSFDVTRGPGAAEAFF. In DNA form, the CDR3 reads TGTGCCAGAAGCTTCGATGTTACTCGGGGGCCGGGTGCGGCAGAAGCTTTCTTT.

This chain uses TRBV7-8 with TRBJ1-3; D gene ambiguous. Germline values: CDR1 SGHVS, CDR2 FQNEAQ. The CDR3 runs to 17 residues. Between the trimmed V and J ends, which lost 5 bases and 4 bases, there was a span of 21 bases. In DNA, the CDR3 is TGTGCCAGCAGCGTGCTCCCCCAGGCCCCGCGGGGAAACACCATATATTTT. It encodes CASSVLPQAPRGNTIYF.

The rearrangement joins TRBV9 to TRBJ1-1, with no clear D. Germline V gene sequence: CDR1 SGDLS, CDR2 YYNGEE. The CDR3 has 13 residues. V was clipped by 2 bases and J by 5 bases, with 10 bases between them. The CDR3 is CASSVTPTTEAFF. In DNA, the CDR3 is TGTGCCAGCAGCGTGACCCCAACGACTGAAGCTTTCTTT.

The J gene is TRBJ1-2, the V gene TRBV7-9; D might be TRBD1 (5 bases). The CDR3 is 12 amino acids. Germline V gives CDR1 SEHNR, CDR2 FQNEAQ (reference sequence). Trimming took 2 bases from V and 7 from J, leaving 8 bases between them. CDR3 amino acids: CASSLQGGGYTF. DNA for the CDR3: TGTGCCAGCAGCTTACAGGGTGGTGGCTACACCTTC.

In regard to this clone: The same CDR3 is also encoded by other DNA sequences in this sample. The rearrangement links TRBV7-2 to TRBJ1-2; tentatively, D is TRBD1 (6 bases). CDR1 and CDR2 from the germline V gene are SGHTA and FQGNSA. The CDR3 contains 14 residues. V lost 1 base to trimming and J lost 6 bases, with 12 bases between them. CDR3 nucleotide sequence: TGTGCCAGCAGCTTAGACAGGGAAGGAGATGGCTACACCTTC. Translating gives CASSLDREGDGYTF.

The CDR3, as DNA: TGTGCCAGCAGCTTAGGGGGGCCGGAGACCCAGTACTTC. It encodes CASSLGGPETQYF. The rearrangement uses TRBV7-3 and TRBJ2-5; D tentatively reads TRBD1 or TRBD2 (6 bases each). Trimming pared 2 bases from V and 5 bases from J, leaving 9 bases between. This CDR3 is 13 amino acids long. Germline V lookup: CDR1 SGHTA, CDR2 FQGTGA.

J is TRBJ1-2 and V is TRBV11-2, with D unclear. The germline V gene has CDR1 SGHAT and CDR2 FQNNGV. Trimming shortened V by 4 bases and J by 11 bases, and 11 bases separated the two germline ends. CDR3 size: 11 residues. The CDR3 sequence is CASSYGSQYTF. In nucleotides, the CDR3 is TGTGCCAGCAGCTATGGATCACAATACACCTTC.

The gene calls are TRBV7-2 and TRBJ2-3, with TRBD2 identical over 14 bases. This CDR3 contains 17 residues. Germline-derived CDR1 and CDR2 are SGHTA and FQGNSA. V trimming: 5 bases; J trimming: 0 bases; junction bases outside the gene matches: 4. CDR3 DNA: TGTGCCAGCAGCCTCCGACTAGCGGGGGGGAGCACAGATACGCAGTATTTT. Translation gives CASSLRLAGGSTDTQYF.

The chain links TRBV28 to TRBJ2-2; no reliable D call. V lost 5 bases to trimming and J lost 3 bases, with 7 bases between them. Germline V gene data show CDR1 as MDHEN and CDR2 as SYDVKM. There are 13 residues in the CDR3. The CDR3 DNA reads TGTGCCAGCAGTCCCGTTTACACCGGGGAGCTGTTTTTT. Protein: CASSPVYTGELFF.

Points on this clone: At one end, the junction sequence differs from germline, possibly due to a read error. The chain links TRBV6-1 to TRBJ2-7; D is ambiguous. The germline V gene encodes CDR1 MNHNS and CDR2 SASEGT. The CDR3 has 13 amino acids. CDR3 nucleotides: TGTGCCAGCAGCCTTGCCGCTTCCTTCGAGCAGTACTTC. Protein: CASSLAASFEQYF.

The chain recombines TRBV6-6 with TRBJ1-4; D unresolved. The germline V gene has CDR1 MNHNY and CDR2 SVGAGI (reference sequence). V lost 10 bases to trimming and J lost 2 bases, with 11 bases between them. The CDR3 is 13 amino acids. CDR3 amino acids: CATEGSTNEKLFF. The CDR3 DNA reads TGTGCCACCGAAGGGTCCACTAATGAAAAACTGTTTTTT.

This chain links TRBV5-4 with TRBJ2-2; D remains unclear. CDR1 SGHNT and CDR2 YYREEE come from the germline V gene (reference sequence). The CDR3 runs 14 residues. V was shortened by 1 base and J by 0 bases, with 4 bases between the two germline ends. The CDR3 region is CASSLPTNTGELFF. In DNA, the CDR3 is TGTGCCAGCAGCTTGCCCACGAACACCGGGGAGCTGTTTTTT. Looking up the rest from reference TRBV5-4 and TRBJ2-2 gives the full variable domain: ETGVTQSPTHLIKTRGQQVTLRCSSQSGHNTVSWYQQALGQGPQFIFQYYREEENGRGNFPPRFSGLQFPNYSSELNVNALELDDSALYLCASSLPTNTGELFFGEGSRLTVL.